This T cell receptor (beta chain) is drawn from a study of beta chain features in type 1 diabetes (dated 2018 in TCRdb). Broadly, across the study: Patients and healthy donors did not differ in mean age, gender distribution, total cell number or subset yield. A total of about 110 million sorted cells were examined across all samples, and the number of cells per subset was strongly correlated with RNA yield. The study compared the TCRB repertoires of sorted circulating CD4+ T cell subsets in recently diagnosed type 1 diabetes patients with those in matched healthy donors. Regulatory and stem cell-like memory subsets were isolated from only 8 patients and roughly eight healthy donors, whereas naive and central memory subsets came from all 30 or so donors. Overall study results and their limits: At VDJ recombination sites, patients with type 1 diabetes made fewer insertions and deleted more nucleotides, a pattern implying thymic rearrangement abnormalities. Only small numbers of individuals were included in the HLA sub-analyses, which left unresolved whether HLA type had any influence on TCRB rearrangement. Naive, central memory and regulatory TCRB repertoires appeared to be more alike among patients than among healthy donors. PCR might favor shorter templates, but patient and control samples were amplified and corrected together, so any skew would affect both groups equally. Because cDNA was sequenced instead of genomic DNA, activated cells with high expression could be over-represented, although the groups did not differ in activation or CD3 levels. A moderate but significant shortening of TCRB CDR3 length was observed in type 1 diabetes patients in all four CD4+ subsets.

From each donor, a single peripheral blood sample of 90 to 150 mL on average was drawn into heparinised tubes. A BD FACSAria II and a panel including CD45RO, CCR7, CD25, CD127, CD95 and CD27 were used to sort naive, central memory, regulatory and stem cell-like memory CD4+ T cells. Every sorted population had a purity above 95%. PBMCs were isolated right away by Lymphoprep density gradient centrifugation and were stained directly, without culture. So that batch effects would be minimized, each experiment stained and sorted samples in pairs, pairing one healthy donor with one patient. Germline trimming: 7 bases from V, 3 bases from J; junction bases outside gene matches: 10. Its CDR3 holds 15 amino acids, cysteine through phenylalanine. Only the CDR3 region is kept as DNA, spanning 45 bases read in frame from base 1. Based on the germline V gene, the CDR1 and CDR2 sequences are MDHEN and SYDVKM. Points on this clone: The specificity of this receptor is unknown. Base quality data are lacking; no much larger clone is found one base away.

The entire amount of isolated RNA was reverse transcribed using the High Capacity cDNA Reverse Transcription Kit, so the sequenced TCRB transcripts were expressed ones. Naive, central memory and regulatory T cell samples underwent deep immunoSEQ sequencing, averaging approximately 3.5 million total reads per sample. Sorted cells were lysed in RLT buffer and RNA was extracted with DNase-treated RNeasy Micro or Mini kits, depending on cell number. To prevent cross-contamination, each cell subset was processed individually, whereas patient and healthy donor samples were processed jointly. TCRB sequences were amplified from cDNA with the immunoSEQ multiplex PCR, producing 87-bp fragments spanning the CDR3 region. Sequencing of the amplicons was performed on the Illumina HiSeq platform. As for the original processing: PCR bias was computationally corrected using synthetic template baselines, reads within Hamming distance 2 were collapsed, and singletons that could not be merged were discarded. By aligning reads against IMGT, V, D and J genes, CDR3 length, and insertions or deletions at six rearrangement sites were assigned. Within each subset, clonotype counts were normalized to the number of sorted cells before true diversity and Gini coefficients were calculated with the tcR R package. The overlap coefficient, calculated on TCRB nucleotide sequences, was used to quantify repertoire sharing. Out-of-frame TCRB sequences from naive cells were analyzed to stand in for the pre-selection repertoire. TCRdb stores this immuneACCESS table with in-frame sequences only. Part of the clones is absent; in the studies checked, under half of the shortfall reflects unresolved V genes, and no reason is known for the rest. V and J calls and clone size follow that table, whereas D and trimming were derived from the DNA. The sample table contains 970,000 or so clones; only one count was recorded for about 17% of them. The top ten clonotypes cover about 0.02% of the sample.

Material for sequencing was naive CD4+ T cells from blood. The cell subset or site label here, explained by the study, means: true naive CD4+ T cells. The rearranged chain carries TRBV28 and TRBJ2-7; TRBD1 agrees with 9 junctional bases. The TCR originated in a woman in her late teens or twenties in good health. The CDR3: CASNGPGQGDYEQYF. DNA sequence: TGTGCCAGCAACGGACCGGGACAGGGTGACTACGAGCAGTACTTC.